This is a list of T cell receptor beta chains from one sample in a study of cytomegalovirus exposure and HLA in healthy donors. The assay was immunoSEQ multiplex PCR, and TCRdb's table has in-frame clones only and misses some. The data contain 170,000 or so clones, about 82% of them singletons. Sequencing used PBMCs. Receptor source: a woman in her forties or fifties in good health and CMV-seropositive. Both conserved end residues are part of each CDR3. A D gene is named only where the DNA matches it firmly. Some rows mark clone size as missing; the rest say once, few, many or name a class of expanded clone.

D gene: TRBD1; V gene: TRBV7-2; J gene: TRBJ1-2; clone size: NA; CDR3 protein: CASSLGQGIPGYTF; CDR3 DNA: TGTGCCAGCAGCCTAGGACAGGGTATCCCTGGCTACACCTTC
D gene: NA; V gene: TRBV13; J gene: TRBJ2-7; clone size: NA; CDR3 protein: CASSLLGVSSYEQYF; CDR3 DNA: TGTGCCAGCAGCTTACTCGGGGTAAGCTCCTACGAGCAGTACTTC
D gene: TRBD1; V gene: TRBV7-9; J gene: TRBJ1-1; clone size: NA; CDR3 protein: CASSHGQGYTEAFF; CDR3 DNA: TGTGCCAGCAGCCACGGACAGGGGTACACTGAAGCTTTCTTT
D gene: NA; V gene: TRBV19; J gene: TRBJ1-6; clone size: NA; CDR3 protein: CASRRTEASSPLHF; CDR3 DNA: TGTGCCAGTAGGAGGACAGAAGCTAGCTCACCCCTCCACTTT
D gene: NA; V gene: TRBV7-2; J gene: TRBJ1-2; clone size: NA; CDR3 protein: CASSTGQGQNYGYTF; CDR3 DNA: TGTGCCAGCAGCACGGGGCAAGGACAGAACTATGGCTACACCTTC
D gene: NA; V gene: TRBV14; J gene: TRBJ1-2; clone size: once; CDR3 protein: CASSQQGYYGYTF; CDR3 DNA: TGTGCCAGCAGCCAGCAGGGTTACTATGGCTACACCTTC
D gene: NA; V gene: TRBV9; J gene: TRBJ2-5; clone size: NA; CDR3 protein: CASSVAGEETQYF; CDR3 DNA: TGTGCCAGCAGCGTAGCAGGGGAAGAGACCCAGTACTTC
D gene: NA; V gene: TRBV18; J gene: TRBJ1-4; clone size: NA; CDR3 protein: CASSRVSQGEKLFF; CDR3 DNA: TGTGCCAGCTCACGGGTTTCCCAGGGAGAAAAACTGTTTTTT
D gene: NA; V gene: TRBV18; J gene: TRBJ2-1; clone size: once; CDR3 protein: CASSPAGGALDGNEQFF; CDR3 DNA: TGTGCCAGCTCACCAGCTGGTGGGGCTCTCGATGGCAATGAGCAGTTCTTC
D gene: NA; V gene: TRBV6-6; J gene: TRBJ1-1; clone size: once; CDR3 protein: CASTISGQGTEAFF; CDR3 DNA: TGTGCCAGCACTATTTCCGGCCAGGGGACTGAAGCTTTCTTT
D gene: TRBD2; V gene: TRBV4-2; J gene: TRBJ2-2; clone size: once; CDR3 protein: CASGLAGGPGGELFF; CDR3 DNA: TGTGCCAGCGGCCTAGCGGGAGGGCCCGGCGGGGAGCTGTTTTTT
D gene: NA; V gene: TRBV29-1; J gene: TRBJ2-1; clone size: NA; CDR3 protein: CSVPGLTVGEQFF; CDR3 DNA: TGCAGCGTCCCGGGACTGACCGTAGGTGAGCAGTTCTTC
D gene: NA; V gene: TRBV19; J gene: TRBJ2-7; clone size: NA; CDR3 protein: CASSRQGRYEQYF; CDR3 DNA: TGTGCCAGTAGTCGGCAGGGTCGTTACGAGCAGTACTTC
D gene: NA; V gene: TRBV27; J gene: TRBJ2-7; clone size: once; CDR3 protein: CASSPRQLGATYYEQYF; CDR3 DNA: TGTGCCAGCAGCCCCCGGCAATTAGGGGCTACTTACTACGAGCAGTACTTC
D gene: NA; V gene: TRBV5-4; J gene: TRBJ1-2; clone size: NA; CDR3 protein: CASSLDPRSNYGYTF; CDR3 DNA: TGTGCCAGCAGCTTGGATCCCAGATCTAACTATGGCTACACCTTC
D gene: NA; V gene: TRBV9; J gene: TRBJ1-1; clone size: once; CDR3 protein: CASSVDADMNTEAFF; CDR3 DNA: TGTGCCAGCAGCGTAGACGCAGACATGAACACTGAAGCTTTCTTT
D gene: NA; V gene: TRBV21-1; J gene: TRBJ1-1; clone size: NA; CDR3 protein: CASRNGPQGSEAFF; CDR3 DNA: TGTGCCAGCAGAAATGGGCCTCAGGGTTCCGAAGCTTTCTTT
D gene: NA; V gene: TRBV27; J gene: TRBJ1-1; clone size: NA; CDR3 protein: CASTPGSPQTLNTEAFF; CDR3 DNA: TGTGCCAGCACCCCAGGGTCCCCACAAACCTTGAACACTGAAGCTTTCTTT
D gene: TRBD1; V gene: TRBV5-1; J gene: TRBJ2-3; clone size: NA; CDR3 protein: CASSDDRGPDTQYF; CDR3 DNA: TGCGCCAGCAGCGATGACAGGGGGCCAGATACGCAGTATTTT
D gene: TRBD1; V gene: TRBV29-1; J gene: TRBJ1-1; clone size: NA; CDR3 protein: CSVSISGGTEAFF; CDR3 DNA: TGCAGCGTATCCATCTCAGGGGGTACTGAAGCTTTCTTT
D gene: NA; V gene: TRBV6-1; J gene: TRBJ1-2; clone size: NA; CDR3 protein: CASRGLNYGYTF; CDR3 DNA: TGTGCCAGCAGGGGCCTGAACTATGGCTACACCTTC
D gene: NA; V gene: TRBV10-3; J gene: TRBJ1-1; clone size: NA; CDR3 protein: CAIRASGRATEAFF; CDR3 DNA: TGTGCCATCAGGGCCTCTGGGAGGGCCACTGAAGCTTTCTTT
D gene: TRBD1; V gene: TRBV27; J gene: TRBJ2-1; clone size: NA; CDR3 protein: CASIGGLGNEQFF; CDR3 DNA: TGTGCCAGCATAGGGGGCTTGGGCAATGAGCAGTTCTTC
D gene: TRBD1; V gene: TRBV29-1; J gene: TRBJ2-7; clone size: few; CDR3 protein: CSVMPGQKPYEQYF; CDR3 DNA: TGCAGCGTTATGCCGGGACAGAAACCCTACGAGCAGTACTTC
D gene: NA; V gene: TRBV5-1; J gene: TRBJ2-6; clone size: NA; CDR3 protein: CASSPAGSSGANVLTF; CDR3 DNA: TGCGCCAGCAGCCCCGCGGGCAGCTCTGGGGCCAACGTCCTGACTTTC
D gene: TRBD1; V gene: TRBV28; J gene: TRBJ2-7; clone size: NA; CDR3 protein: CASSQTGTDTYEQYF; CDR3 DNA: TGTGCCAGCAGTCAGACCGGGACAGACACCTACGAGCAGTACTTC
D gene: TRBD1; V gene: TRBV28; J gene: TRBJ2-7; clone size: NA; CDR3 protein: CASWRTGHYEQYF; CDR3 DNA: TGTGCCAGCTGGCGGACAGGGCATTACGAGCAGTACTTC
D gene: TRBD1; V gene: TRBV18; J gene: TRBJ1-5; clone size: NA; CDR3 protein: CASSQAGTGVNQPQHF; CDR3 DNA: TGTGCCAGCTCACAAGCCGGGACAGGGGTTAATCAGCCCCAGCATTTT
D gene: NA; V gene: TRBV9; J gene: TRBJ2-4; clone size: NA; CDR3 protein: CASSGGVDAKNIQYF; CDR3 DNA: TGTGCCAGCAGCGGGGGGGTTGACGCCAAAAACATTCAGTACTTC
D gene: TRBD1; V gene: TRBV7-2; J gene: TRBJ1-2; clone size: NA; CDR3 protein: CASSVGTGYSGGGYTF; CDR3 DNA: TGTGCCAGCAGCGTCGGGACAGGGTATTCTGGAGGTGGCTACACCTTC
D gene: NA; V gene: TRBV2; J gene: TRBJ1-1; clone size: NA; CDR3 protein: CASPSHTEAFF; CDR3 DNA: TGTGCCAGCCCGAGCCACACTGAAGCTTTCTTT
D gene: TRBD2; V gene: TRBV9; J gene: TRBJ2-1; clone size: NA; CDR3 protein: CASSVTSGMANEQFF; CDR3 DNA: TGTGCCAGCAGCGTAACTAGCGGGATGGCCAATGAGCAGTTCTTC
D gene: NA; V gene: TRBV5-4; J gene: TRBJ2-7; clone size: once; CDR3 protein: CASSLPSSYEQYF; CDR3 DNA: TGTGCCAGCAGCCTTCCGAGCTCCTACGAGCAGTACTTC
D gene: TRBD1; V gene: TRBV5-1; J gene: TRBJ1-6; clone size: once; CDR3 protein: CASSLDPGQANSPLHF; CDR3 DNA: TGCGCCAGCAGCTTGGATCCGGGACAGGCTAATTCACCCCTCCACTTT
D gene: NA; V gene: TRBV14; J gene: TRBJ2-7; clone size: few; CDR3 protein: CASSQAQDSYEQYF; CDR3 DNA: TGTGCCAGCAGCCAAGCCCAGGACTCCTACGAGCAGTACTTC
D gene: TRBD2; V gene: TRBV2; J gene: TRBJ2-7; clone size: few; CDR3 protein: CASSSERGYYEQYF; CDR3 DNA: TGTGCCAGCAGTTCAGAGCGGGGGTACTACGAGCAGTACTTC
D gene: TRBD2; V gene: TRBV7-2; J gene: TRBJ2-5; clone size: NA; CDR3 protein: CASSRTSGGEGETQYF; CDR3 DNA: TGTGCCAGCAGCCGGACTAGCGGGGGGGAGGGGGAGACCCAGTACTTC
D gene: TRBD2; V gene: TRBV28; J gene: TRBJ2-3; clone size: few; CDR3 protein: CASSFSPGGRGADTQYF; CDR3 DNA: TGTGCCAGCAGTTTTTCTCCTGGGGGGCGGGGGGCAGATACGCAGTATTTT
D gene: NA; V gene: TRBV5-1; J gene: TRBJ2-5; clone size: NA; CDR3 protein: CASSETGAQETQYF; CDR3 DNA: TGCGCCAGCAGCGAGACAGGTGCCCAAGAGACCCAGTACTTC
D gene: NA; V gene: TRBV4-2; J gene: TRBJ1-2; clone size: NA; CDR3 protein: CASSQGTAYGYTF; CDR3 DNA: TGTGCCAGCAGCCAAGGGACAGCCTATGGCTACACCTTC
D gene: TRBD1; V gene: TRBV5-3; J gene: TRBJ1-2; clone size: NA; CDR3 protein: CARSLVTGGKKSYGYTF; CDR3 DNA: TGTGCCAGAAGCTTGGTTACAGGGGGCAAAAAAAGCTATGGCTACACCTTC
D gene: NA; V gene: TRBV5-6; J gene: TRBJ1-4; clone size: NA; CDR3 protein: CASSSGLGTTNEKLFF; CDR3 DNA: TGTGCCAGCAGCTCAGGGCTCGGAACAACTAATGAAAAACTGTTTTTT
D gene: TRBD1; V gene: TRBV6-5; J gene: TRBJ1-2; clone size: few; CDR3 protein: CASSRGQAGYGYTF; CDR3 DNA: TGTGCCAGCAGTCGAGGACAGGCGGGCTATGGCTACACCTTC
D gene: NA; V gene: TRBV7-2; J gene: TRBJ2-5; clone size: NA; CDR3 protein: CASSRGAIQETQYF; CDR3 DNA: TGTGCCAGCAGCCGTGGGGCTATCCAAGAGACCCAGTACTTC
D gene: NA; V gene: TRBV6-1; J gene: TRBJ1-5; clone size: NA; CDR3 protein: CASSGQLSNQPQHF; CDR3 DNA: TGTGCCAGCAGCGGACAGCTGAGCAATCAGCCCCAGCATTTT
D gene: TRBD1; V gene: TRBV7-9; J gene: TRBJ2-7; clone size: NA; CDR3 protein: CASSSNPGQSPFEQYF; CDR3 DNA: TGTGCCAGCAGCTCCAATCCGGGACAGAGCCCTTTCGAGCAGTACTTC
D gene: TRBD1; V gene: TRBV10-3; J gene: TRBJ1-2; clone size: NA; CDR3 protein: CAISDPRDRGPSYYTF; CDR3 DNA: TGTGCCATCAGTGACCCACGGGACAGGGGGCCCAGCTACTACACCTTC
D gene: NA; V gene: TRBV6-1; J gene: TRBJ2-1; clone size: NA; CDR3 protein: CASTLLSPYNEQFF; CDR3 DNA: TGTGCCAGTACCCTCCTATCCCCCTACAATGAGCAGTTCTTC
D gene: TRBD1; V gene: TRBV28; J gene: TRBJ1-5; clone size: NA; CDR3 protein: CASRPGQSNQPQHF; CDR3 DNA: TGTGCCAGCAGACCGGGACAGTCCAATCAGCCCCAGCATTTT
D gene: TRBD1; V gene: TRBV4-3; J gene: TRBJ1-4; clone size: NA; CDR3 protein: CASSQVETGGFATNEKLFF; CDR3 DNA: TGCGCCAGCAGCCAAGTCGAAACAGGGGGGTTTGCAACTAATGAAAAACTGTTTTTT
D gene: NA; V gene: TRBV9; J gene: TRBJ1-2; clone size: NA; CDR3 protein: CASSLGSSDLYGYTF; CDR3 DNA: TGTGCCAGCAGCCTCGGTAGCAGCGACCTTTATGGCTACACCTTC
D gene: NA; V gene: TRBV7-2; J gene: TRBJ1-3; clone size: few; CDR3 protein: CASSTGSGNTIYF; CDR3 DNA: TGTGCCAGCAGCACAGGCTCTGGAAACACCATATATTTT